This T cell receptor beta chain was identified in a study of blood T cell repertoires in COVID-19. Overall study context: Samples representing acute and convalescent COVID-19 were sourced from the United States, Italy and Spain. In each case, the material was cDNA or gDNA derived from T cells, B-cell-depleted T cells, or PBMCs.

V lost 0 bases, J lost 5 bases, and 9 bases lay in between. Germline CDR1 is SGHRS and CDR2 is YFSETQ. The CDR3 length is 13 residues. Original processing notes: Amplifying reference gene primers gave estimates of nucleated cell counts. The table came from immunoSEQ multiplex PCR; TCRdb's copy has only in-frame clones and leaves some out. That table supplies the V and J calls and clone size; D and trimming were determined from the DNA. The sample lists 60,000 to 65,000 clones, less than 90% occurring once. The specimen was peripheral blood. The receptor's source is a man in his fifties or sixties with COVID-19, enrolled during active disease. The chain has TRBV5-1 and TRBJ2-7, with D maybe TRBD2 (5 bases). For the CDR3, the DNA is TGCGCCAGCAGCTTGGTGCCGGGAAACGAGCAGTACTTC. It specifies CASSLVPGNEQYF. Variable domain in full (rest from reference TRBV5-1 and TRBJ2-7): KAGVTQTPRYLIKTRGQQVTLSCSPISGHRSVSWYQQTPGQGLQFLFEYFSETQRNKGNFPGRFSGRQFSNSRSEMNVSTLELGDSALYLCASSLVPGNEQYFGPGTRLTVT.